Presented here are 21 T cell receptor beta chains from one specimen sequenced in a study of early T cells in non-severe SARS-CoV-2 infection. TCRdb ran MiXCR on the 5' RACE reads and lists one entry per CDR3 protein. The table has 85,000 to 90,000 distinct CDR3 sequences, approximately 15% seen once; the top ten hold roughly 6.4%. Sequencing was carried out using whole blood. These TCRs come from an adult who was a healthcare worker with PCR-confirmed SARS-CoV-2 infection or an uninfected control (not recorded which).

In this sample, this clonotype turned up a few times. The rearrangement joins TRBV28 to TRBJ2-2; 8 bases agree with TRBD2. The CDR3 length is 14 residues. The germline CDR1 and CDR2 sequences are MDHEN and SYDVKM. V lost 7 bases, J lost 7 bases, and 8 bases stayed unmatched. CDR3 sequence: CASTLRGANGELFF. CDR3 in DNA: TGTGCCAGCACTCTGCGGGGGGCGAACGGGGAGCTGTTTTTT.

This clonotype was counted only a few times. V gene TRBV29-1 combines with J gene TRBJ2-7; TRBD1 aligns across 9 bases. The CDR3 totals 14 residues. The V and J ends lost 0 bases and 3 bases, in that order; junction bases with no gene match: 3. Germline CDR1 is SQVTM and CDR2 is ANQGSEA. The CDR3 region has the DNA TGCAGCGTTGAAGATGGGACAGGGAGCTACGAGCAGTACTTC. This translates into CSVEDGTGSYEQYF.

The chain recombines TRBV7-9 with TRBJ2-5; D is unclear. Trimming took 5 bases from V and 1 from J, leaving 14 bases between them. Germline CDR1 is SEHNR and CDR2 is FQNEAQ (reference sequence). CDR3 length equals 15 residues. The DNA of the CDR3 is TGTGCCAGCAGCGAAAACCCACTGACCCAAGAGACCCAGTACTTC. Translation: CASSENPLTQETQYF.

In this sample, this clonotype turned up a few times. The chain uses TRBV20-1 and TRBJ2-2; no firm D call. CDR1 is DFQATT, CDR2 SNEGSKA, per germline (reference sequence). This CDR3 has 12 amino acids. The germline V and J ends were trimmed by 6 bases and 1 base, with 6 bases remaining between them. In DNA, the CDR3 is TGCAGTGCAAACAGGAACACCGGGGAGCTGTTTTTT. Its protein is CSANRNTGELFF.

This clonotype came up many times. The chain combines TRBV20-1 with TRBJ1-3; no definite D call. This CDR3 has 12 amino acids. The V end lost 4 bases, the J end lost 3 bases, and 7 bases lay between the germline ends. In germline, CDR1 is DFQATT, CDR2 SNEGSKA (reference sequence). Here the CDR3 reads CSATPNGNTIYF. In DNA form, the CDR3 reads TGCAGTGCTACACCGAATGGAAACACCATATATTTT.

In its sample, this clonotype was seen many times. CDR3 coding DNA: TGTGCCAGCAGCGACAGGGACCAAGAGACCCAGTACTTC. Protein product: CASSDRDQETQYF. This chain links TRBV11-2 with TRBJ2-5, with 7 bases aligning to TRBD1. There are 13 residues in the CDR3. Germline CDR1 SGHAT, CDR2 FQNNGV. V shed 5 bases and J 0 bases; nucleotides not matched to a gene: 0.

The rearrangement uses TRBV14 and TRBJ2-6, with D tentatively TRBD2 (6 bases). The CDR3 contains 16 residues. Germline lookup yields CDR1 SGHDN and CDR2 FVKESK. With 0 bases removed from V and 4 bases from J, the gap between germline ends came to 10 bases. This CDR3 is CASSQDGGAGANVLTF. The CDR3 region has the DNA TGTGCCAGCAGCCAAGATGGAGGGGCCGGGGCCAACGTCCTGACTTTC.

The CDR3: CASSSYTEAFF. CDR3 nucleotide sequence: TGTGCCAGCAGTTCATACACTGAAGCTTTCTTT. This chain joins TRBV27 and TRBJ1-1; D not resolved. CDR1 is MNHEY, CDR2 SMNVEV, per germline (reference sequence). V was pared by 4 bases and J by 3 bases, with 3 bases between. This CDR3 region has 11 residues.

This clonotype was observed at least ten times. The V gene is TRBV12-3 or TRBV12-4, the J gene TRBJ1-6; no clear D gene. Deletions cut 3 bases from V and 12 bases from J, with 9 bases between. This CDR3 comprises 12 residues. CDR3 nucleotides: TGTGCCAGCAGTTTTGGAGTGAGACCCCTCCACTTT. It specifies CASSFGVRPLHF.

The rearrangement joins TRBV7-6 to TRBJ2-3, with 10 bases identical to TRBD1. The CDR3 length is 18 residues. The V gene end was trimmed by 5 bases and the J gene end by 0 bases; junction bases not matched to a gene: 11. The germline V gene encodes CDR1 SGHVS and CDR2 FNYEAQ. The chain's CDR3 is CASSQFVRDRGSTDTQYF. The DNA of the CDR3 is TGTGCCAGCAGCCAGTTCGTCCGGGACAGGGGAAGCACAGATACGCAGTATTTT.

This clonotype was counted many times. The CDR3 here is CASSLEGTGYQPLHF. DNA of the CDR3: TGTGCCAGCAGCTTAGAGGGGACAGGGTACCAACCCCTCCACTTT. The chain combines TRBV7-6 with TRBJ1-6; 9 bases align to TRBD1. CDR1 and CDR2 from the germline V gene are SGHVS and FNYEAQ. CDR3 size: 15 residues. J gave up 12 bases and V 1 base, and 7 bases lay outside the gene matches.

This clonotype was picked up a small number of times. The V gene is TRBV12-3 or TRBV12-4, the J gene TRBJ1-6; D is possibly TRBD1 (5 bases). The length of the CDR3 is 16 residues. Trimming shortened V by 6 bases and J by 8 bases, and 20 bases separated the two germline ends. The CDR3 is CASSFDAGTGDSPLHF. The CDR3 coding sequence is TGTGCCAGCAGCTTCGACGCCGGAACGGGGGATTCACCCCTCCACTTT.

This clonotype turned up a few times. The V gene is TRBV3-1, the J gene TRBJ1-4; D is ambiguous. V lost 4 bases to trimming and J lost 2 bases, with 5 bases between them. Per germline, CDR1 LGHDT and CDR2 YNNKEL (reference sequence). The CDR3 length is 13 residues. The CDR3 sequence is CASSRRTNEKLFF. The CDR3 DNA is TGTGCCAGCAGCCGGCGGACTAATGAAAAACTGTTTTTT.

V is TRBV28 and J is TRBJ1-2; 9 nucleotides align to TRBD1. Germline V gives CDR1 MDHEN, CDR2 SYDVKM. The CDR3 length is 18 residues. The J segment lost 5 bases and the V segment lost 6 bases, leaving 19 bases of the junction unmatched. The CDR3 is CASRSDGTGTQGAYGYTF. The DNA for the CDR3 is TGTGCCAGCAGAAGCGACGGGACAGGGACCCAGGGAGCTTATGGCTACACCTTC.

This clonotype was counted a few times. The V gene is TRBV11-2, the J gene TRBJ2-3, with 10 positions matching TRBD2. Germline CDR1 and CDR2: SGHAT and FQNNGV. The CDR3 is made up of 18 amino acids. J gave up 4 bases and V 5 bases, and 15 bases lay outside the gene matches. The CDR3 DNA follows: TGTGCCAGCAGCCCCAACGGGGAAGTAGCGGGAGGAGCAGATACGCAGTATTTT. This translates into CASSPNGEVAGGADTQYF.

The chain combines TRBV2 with TRBJ2-2; D is unclear. Germline V CDR1 and CDR2: SNHLY, FYNNEI. The CDR3 has 14 amino acids. V was cut by 1 base and J by 3 bases, with 6 bases left in between. Here the CDR3 DNA reads TGTGCCAGCAGTGAAGAGAAGGACACCGGGGAGCTGTTTTTT. Translating gives CASSEEKDTGELFF.

In its sample, this clonotype was seen a few times. The chain carries TRBV18 and TRBJ1-5, with D perhaps TRBD1 (6 bases). The CDR3 is 16 amino acids. Germline V gene sequence: CDR1 KGHSH, CDR2 LQKENI. With 3 bases removed from V and 1 base from J, the gap between germline ends came to 13 bases. The CDR3 region is CASSPTTGRSNQPQHF. CDR3 nucleotides: TGTGCCAGCTCACCCACCACAGGGAGGAGCAATCAGCCCCAGCATTTT.

This clonotype has more than one count but fewer than ten. V usage is TRBV11-2 and J usage is TRBJ2-1, with D unclear. In germline, CDR1 is SGHAT, CDR2 FQNNGV. Trimming left V 5 bases short and J 7 bases short, with 6 bases between. The CDR3 has 11 amino acids. CDR3 in DNA: TGTGCCAGCAGCGTGATTAATGAGCAGTTCTTC. Translating it yields CASSVINEQFF.

This clonotype has a handful of counts. The gene calls are TRBV12-3 or TRBV12-4 and TRBJ2-5; D is possibly TRBD2 (7 bases). V was cut by 3 bases and J by 7 bases, with 12 bases left in between. The CDR3 runs 13 residues. CDR3 region: CASSLGGQGTQYF. The CDR3 bases are TGTGCCAGCAGTTTGGGGGGGCAGGGGACCCAGTACTTC.

The CDR3 here is CASSLDIQGTSNTEAFF. CDR3 in DNA: TGTGCCAGCAGCTTAGATATACAGGGGACCTCAAACACTGAAGCTTTCTTT. This chain connects TRBV11-2 to TRBJ1-1, with TRBD1 identical over 7 bases. The CDR3 consists of 17 residues. With 0 bases clipped from V and 2 bases from J, the junction kept 9 bases outside the gene matches. CDR1 is SGHAT, CDR2 FQNNGV, per germline.

This clonotype was observed many times. The chain recombines TRBV30 with TRBJ1-3; D might be TRBD1 (6 bases). The CDR3 is made up of 14 amino acids. CDR1 is GTSNPN, CDR2 SVGIG, per germline (reference sequence). V was shortened by 2 bases and J by 2 bases, with 10 bases between the two germline ends. CDR3 loop: CAWSRPGAGNTIYF. CDR3 DNA sequence: TGTGCCTGGAGTCGGCCAGGGGCTGGAAACACCATATATTTT.